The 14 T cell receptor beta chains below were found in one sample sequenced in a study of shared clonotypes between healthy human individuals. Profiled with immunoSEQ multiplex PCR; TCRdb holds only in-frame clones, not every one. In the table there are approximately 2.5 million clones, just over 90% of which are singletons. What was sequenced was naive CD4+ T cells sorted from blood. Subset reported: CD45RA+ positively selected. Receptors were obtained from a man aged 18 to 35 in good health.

The CDR3 protein is CASSDLSPLHF. In DNA, the CDR3 is TGTGCCAGCAGTGACTTATCACCCCTCCACTTT. This rearrangement joins TRBV6-1 to TRBJ1-6; D is undetermined. V was cut by 3 bases and J by 10 bases, with 4 bases left in between. The CDR3 is 11 amino acids. Germline V gives CDR1 MNHNS, CDR2 SASEGT.

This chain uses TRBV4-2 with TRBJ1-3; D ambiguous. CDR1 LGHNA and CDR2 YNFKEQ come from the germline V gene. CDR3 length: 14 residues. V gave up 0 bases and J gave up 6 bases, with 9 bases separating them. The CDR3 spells CASSQDGAENTIYF. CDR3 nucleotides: TGTGCCAGCAGCCAAGACGGCGCCGAAAACACCATATATTTT.

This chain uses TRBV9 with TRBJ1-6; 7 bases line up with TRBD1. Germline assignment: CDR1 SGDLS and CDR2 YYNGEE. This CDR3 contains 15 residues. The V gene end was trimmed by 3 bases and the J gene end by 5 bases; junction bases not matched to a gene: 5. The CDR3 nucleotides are TGTGCCAGCAGCGCAACCGGGACAGATAATTCACCCCTCCACTTT. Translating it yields CASSATGTDNSPLHF. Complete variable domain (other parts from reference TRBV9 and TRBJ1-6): DSGVTQTPKHLITATGQRVTLRCSPRSGDLSVYWYQQSLDQGLQFLIQYYNGEERAKGNILERFSAQQFPDLHSELNLSSLELGDSALYFCASSATGTDNSPLHFGNGTRLTVT.

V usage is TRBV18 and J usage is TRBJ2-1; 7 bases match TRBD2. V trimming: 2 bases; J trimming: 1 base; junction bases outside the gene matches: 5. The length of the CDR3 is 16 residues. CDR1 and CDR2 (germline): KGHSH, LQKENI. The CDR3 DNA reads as TGTGCCAGCTCACCAGGGGGGGTGCGTTCCTACAATGAGCAGTTCTTC. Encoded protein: CASSPGGVRSYNEQFF.

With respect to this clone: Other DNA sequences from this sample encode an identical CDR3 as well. CDR3 nucleotide sequence: TGCGCCAGCAGCTTGGAAACAGGGGGCACTGAAGCTTTCTTT. Protein sequence: CASSLETGGTEAFF. This sequence joins TRBV5-1 and TRBJ1-1, with 8 bases that match TRBD1. Trimming removed 0 bases from V and 4 bases from J; junction bases left unmatched: 2. The CDR3 runs 14 residues. Germline CDR1 and CDR2: SGHRS and YFSETQ.

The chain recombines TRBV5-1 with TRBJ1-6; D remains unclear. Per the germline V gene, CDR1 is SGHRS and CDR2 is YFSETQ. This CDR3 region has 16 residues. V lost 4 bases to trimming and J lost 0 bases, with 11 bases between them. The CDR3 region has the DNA TGCGCCAGCAGCCCCGGGGAGGGCTCCTATAATTCACCCCTCCACTTT. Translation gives CASSPGEGSYNSPLHF. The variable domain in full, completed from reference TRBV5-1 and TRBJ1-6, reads KAGVTQTPRYLIKTRGQQVTLSCSPISGHRSVSWYQQTPGQGLQFLFEYFSETQRNKGNFPGRFSGRQFSNSRSEMNVSTLELGDSALYLCASSPGEGSYNSPLHFGNGTRLTVT.

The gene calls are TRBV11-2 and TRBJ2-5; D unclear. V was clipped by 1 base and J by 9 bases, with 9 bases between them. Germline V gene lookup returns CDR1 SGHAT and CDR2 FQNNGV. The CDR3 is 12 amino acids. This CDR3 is CASSLVGVPQYF. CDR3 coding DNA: TGTGCCAGCAGCTTAGTTGGGGTCCCCCAGTACTTC.

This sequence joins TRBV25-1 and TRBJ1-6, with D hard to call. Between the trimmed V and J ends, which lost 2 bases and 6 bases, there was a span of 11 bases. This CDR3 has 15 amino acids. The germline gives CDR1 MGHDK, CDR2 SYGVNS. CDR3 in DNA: TGTGCCAGCAGTGAACTCGTGGCGTCTAATTCACCCCTCCACTTT. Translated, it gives CASSELVASNSPLHF.

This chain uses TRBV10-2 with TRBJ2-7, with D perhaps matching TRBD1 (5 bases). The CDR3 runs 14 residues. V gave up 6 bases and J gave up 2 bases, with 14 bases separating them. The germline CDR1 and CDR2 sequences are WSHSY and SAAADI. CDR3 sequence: CASSQLDITYEQYF. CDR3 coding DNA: TGCGCCAGCAGCCAACTGGACATTACCTACGAGCAGTACTTC.

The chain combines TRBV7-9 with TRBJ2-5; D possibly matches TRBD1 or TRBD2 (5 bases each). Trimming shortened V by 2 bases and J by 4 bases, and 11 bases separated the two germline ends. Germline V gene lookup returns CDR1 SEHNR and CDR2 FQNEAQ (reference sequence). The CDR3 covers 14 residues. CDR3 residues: CASSLMGVSETQYF. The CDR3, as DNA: TGTGCCAGCAGCTTAATGGGGGTATCAGAGACCCAGTACTTC. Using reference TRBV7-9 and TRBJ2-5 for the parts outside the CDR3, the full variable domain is DTGVSQNPRHKITKRGQNVTFRCDPISEHNRLYWYRQTLGQGPEFLTYFQNEAQLEKSRLLSDRFSAERPKGSFSTLEIQRTEQGDSAMYLCASSLMGVSETQYFGPGTRLLVL.

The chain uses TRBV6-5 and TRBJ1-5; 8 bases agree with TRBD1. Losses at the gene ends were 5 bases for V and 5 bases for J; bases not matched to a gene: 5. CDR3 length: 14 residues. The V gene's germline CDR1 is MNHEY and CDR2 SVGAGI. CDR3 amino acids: CASSRGQGHQPQHF. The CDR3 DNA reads TGTGCCAGCAGTCGAGGACAGGGCCATCAGCCCCAGCATTTT.

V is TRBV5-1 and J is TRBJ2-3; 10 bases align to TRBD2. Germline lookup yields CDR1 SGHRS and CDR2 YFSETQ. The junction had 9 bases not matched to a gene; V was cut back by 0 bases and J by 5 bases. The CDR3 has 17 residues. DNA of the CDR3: TGCGCCAGCAGCTTGGCAGTGAGCGGGAGGGCCCGAGATACGCAGTATTTT. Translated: CASSLAVSGRARDTQYF.

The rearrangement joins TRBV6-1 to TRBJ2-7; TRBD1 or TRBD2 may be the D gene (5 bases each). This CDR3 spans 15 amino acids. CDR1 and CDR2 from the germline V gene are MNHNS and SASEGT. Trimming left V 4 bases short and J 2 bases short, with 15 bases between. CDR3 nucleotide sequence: TGTGCCAGCAGTGTAGGGACCATCGCCCCCTACGAGCAGTACTTC. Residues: CASSVGTIAPYEQYF.

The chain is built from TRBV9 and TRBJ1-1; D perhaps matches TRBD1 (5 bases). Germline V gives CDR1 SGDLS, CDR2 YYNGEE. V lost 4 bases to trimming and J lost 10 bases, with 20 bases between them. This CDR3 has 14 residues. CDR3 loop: CASSPGPGDGGAFF. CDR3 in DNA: TGTGCCAGCAGCCCCGGACCGGGGGACGGAGGAGCTTTCTTT.